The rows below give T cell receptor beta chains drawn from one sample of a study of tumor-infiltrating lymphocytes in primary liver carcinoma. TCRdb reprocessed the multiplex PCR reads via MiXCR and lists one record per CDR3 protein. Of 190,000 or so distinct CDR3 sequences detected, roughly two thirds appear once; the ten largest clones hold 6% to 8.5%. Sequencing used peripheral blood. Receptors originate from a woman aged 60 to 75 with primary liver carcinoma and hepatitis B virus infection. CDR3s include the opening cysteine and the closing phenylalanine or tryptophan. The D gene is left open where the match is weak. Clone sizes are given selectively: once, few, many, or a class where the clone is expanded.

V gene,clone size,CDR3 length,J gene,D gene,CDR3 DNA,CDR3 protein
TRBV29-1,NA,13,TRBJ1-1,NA,TGTAGCGTCTCAAGAGTAATGAACACTGAAGCTTTCTTT,CSVSRVMNTEAFF
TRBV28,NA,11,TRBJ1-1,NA,TGTGTCAGCAAGAGGAACACTGAAGCTTTCTTT,CVSKRNTEAFF
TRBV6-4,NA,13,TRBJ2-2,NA,TGTGCCAGCAGCCCCGGTACCATCGGGGAGCTGTTTTTT,CASSPGTIGELFF
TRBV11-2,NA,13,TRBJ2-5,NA,TGTGCCAGCAGCTTAGAGCTGCAAGAGACCCAGTACTTC,CASSLELQETQYF
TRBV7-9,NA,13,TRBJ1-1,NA,TGTGTCAGCAGCCGCAAACGGAACACTGAAGCTTTCTTT,CVSSRKRNTEAFF
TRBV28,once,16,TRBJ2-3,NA,TGTGCCAGCAGCCCCCGAGGGGGAGCCGGCACAGATACGCAGTATTTT,CASSPRGGAGTDTQYF
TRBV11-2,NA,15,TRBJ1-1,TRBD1,TGTGCCGGCAGCTTAGACCCGACAGGGCTAGATGAAGCTTTCTTT,CAGSLDPTGLDEAFF
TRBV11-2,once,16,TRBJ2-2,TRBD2,TGTGCCAGCAGCATTATAGCGGGAGATCACACCGGGGAGCTGGTTTTT,CASSIIAGDHTGELVF
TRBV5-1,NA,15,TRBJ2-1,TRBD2,TGCGCCAGCAGCTTGGTGGTAGCGGGATCTCATGAGCAGTTCTTC,CASSLVVAGSHEQFF
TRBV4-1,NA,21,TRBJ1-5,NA,TGCGCCAGCAGCCAAGCGCCCGTAGGGATGGAAAGGGTCTGGGGCAATCAGCCCCAGCATTTT,CASSQAPVGMERVWGNQPQHF
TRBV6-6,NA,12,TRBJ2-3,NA,TGCGCCAGCAGCTCGGTAGCATATACGCAGTATTTT,CASSSVAYTQYF
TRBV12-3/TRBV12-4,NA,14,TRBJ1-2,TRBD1,TGTGCCAGCAGGATCTTGGGACAGCTCTATGGCTACACCTTC,CASRILGQLYGYTF
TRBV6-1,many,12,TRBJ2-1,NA,TGTGCCTCGGGGGCGGGGAGTAATGAGCAGTTCTTC,CASGAGSNEQFF
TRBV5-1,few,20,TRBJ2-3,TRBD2,TGCGCCAGCAGCTTGGGGCCTTCTAGCGGGAGGGCCTTGGTTGCAGATACGCAGTATTTT,CASSLGPSSGRALVADTQYF
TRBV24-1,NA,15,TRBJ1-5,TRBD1,TGTGCCACCAGTGATGACAGGGCGAGCAATCAGCCCCAGCATTTT,CATSDDRASNQPQHF
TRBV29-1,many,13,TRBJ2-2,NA,TGCAGCGTTGACCCAGGGGCAGGCGGGGAGCTGTTTTTT,CSVDPGAGGELFF
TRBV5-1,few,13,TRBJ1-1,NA,TGCGCCAGCAGCCCCGTGACATATCCCGTGGCTTTCTTT,CASSPVTYPVAFF
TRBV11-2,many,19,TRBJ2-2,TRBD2,TGTGCCAGCAGACGAGGACTAGCGGGAGTTCGGTTGGGCACCGGGGAGCTGTTTTTT,CASRRGLAGVRLGTGELFF
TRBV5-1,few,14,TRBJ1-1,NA,TGCGCCAGCAGCTTGGTGTTGGGAAACACTGAAGCTTTCTTT,CASSLVLGNTEAFF
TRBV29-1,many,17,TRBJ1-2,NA,TGCAGCGTTGAAGGCGTAGGGGGGAAGGGGGCTAACTATGGCTACACCTTC,CSVEGVGGKGANYGYTF
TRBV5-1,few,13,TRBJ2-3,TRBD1,TGCGCCAGCAGCTCCCACAACCGGGACAGGGCCTATTTT,CASSSHNRDRAYF
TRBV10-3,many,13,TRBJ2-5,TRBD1,TGTGCCTCCCAAGCCAGGGGGCAAGAGACCCAGTACTTC,CASQARGQETQYF
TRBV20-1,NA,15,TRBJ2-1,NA,TGCAGTGCTAGGGAAATGATAGGAGAATACAATGAGCAGTTCTTC,CSAREMIGEYNEQFF
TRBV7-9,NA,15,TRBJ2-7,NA,TGTGCCAGCAGCTCCCAGGTAACTGATTTCCACGAACAGTACTTC,CASSSQVTDFHEQYF
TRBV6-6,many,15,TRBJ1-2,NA,TGTGCCAGCAGAGCCCCCAGCAGGGAGCACTATGGCTACACCTTC,CASRAPSREHYGYTF
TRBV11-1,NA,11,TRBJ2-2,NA,TGTGCCAGTAGCACCGCCGGGGAGCTGTTTTTT,CASSTAGELFF
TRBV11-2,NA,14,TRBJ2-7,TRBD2,TGTGCCTGCAGCAGGCTAGCGGGGTGCTCGGAGCAGTACTTC,CACSRLAGCSEQYF
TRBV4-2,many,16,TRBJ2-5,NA,TGTGCCAGCAGCCAAGGCCTCGTGGACACAGGGGAGACCCAGTACTTC,CASSQGLVDTGETQYF
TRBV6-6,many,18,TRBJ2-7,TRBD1,TGTGCCAGCAGTTACGGATACTCGGGACAGGGGAACTCCTACGAGCAGTACTTC,CASSYGYSGQGNSYEQYF
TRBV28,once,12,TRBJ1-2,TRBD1,TGTGACACCGGGACAGGACCCTATGGCTACACCTTC,CDTGTGPYGYTF
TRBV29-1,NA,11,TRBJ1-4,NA,TGCAGCGGGTGGGAGAATGAAAAACTGTTTTTT,CSGWENEKLFF
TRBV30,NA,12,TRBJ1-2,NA,TGTGCCTGGAGTCCACAATCCTTCAGGGGCACCTTC,CAWSPQSFRGTF
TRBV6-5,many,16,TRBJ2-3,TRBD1,TGTGCCAGCAGTTATAGGGCAGGGGGAAACACAGATACGCAGTATTTT,CASSYRAGGNTDTQYF
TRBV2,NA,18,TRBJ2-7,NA,TGTGCCAGCAGTGAACGGCTAACGACGACCTCGTTTTACTACGAGCAGTACTTC,CASSERLTTTSFYYEQYF
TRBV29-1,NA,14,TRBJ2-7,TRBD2,TGCAGCGTTGAACTAGCGGGAGGATCCTACGAGCAATGCTTC,CSVELAGGSYEQCF
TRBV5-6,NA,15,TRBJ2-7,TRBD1,TGTGCCAGCAGCACCCCCGGACAGGGGGCCTACGAGCAGTACTTC,CASSTPGQGAYEQYF
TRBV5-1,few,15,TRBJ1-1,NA,TGCGCCAGCAGCTCAGGTTCCATAGGTTCCACTGAAGCTTTCTTT,CASSSGSIGSTEAFF
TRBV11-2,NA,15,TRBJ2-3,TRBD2,TGTGCCAGCAGGCGAGCGGGAGGGGGAACAGACACGCAGCACTTT,CASRRAGGGTDTQHF
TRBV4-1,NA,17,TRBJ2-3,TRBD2,TGCGCCAGCAGCCAACCCCGAGGGAGGGATAGCACAGATACGCAGTATTTT,CASSQPRGRDSTDTQYF
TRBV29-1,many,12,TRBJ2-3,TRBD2,TGCAGCGCCGAGCGGGGGACAGATACGCAGTATTTT,CSAERGTDTQYF
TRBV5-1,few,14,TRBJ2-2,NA,TGCGCCAGCAGCTTTCTCGGGGACACCGGGGAGCTGTTTTTT,CASSFLGDTGELFF
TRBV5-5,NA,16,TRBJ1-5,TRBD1,TGTGCCAGTGGCACCGGGACAGGCCCTAGCAATCAGCCCCAGCATTTT,CASGTGTGPSNQPQHF
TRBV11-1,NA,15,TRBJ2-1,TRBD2,TGTGCCAGCAACGTGGGGACTAGCGGGATCAATGAGCAGTTCTTC,CASNVGTSGINEQFF
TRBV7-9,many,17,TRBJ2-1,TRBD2,TGTGCCAGCAGCTTAGGTGGGCGCGGGAGCTCCTACAATGAGCAGTTCTTC,CASSLGGRGSSYNEQFF
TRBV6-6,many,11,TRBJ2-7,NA,TGTGCCAGCAGAGACTTTGACGAGCAGTACTTC,CASRDFDEQYF
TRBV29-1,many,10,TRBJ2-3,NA,TGCAGCACCCTAGCAGATACGCAGTATTTT,CSTLADTQYF
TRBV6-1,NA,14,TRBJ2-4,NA,TGTGCCAGCAGTGAAAGGGGGACCAAAAACATTAAGTACTTC,CASSERGTKNIKYF
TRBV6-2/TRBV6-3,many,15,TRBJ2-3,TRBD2,TGTGCCAGCGGAACCGGGACTAGTAGCACAGATACGCAGTATTTT,CASGTGTSSTDTQYF
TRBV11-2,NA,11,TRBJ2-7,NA,TGTGCTAACAGCCTCCACTACGAGCAGTACTTC,CANSLHYEQYF
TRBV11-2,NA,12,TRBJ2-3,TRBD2,TGTGCCAACAGCCCAGCGGGAAGCCGCGAGTATTTT,CANSPAGSREYF
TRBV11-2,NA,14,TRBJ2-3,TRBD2,TGTGCCAGCAACTTAGGGACTAGCAGAGATACGCGGTATTTT,CASNLGTSRDTRYF
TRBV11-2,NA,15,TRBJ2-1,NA,TGTGCCAGCAGCTTCCGGCGAAACTCCTACAAAGAGCAGTTCTTC,CASSFRRNSYKEQFF